The 31 T cell receptor beta chains presented below share a single source sample, sequenced in a study of blood T cell repertoires in COVID-19. Only in-frame clones appear in the TCRdb table, and some are missing; sequencing was by immunoSEQ multiplex PCR. The sample yields 81,000 or so clones, 70% to 90% seen once. The sample taken for sequencing was peripheral blood. The receptors derive from an older man with active or convalescent COVID-19.

This clone was seen once. This chain uses TRBV6-2 or TRBV6-3 with TRBJ1-5; 8 bases fit TRBD1. The germline V gene has CDR1 MNHEY and CDR2 SVGEGT. This CDR3 region has 15 residues. After removal of 6 bases from V and 3 bases from J, the junction contained 7 bases not matched to a gene. CDR3 sequence reads: CASSRGTGSNQPQHF. The CDR3 DNA sequence: TGTGCCAGCAGCAGGGGGACAGGATCCAATCAGCCCCAGCATTTT.

The chain joins TRBV30 to TRBJ1-5; tentative D call: TRBD1 (5 bases). The CDR3 is 14 amino acids. The germline V gene encodes CDR1 GTSNPN and CDR2 SVGIG (reference sequence). V dropped 0 bases and J dropped 4 bases, with 10 bases sitting between them. The CDR3: CAWSVGGRNQPQHF. Written as DNA, the CDR3 is TGTGCCTGGAGTGTGGGGGGTCGTAATCAGCCCCAGCATTTT.

This sequence joins TRBV6-2 or TRBV6-3 and TRBJ2-5; D not resolved. From germline, CDR1 is MNHEY and CDR2 SVGEGT. The V and J ends lost 1 base and 0 bases respectively, with 6 bases between them. This CDR3 region has 14 residues. CDR3 sequence reads: CASSYWRDQETQYF. In nucleotides, the CDR3 is TGTGCCAGCAGTTACTGGAGAGACCAAGAGACCCAGTACTTC.

This rearrangement joins TRBV5-1 to TRBJ1-6; 11 bases are shared with TRBD1. The trim removed 4 bases at V and 8 bases at J, leaving 2 bases unmatched. The germline V gene encodes CDR1 SGHRS and CDR2 YFSETQ. This CDR3 is 14 amino acids long. CDR3 loop: CASSGTGGHSPLHF. In DNA form, the CDR3 reads TGCGCCAGCAGCGGGACAGGGGGGCATTCACCCCTCCACTTT.

V is TRBV5-1 and J is TRBJ1-1; D unresolved. V lost 2 bases, J lost 4 bases, and 9 bases lay in between. Per germline, CDR1 SGHRS and CDR2 YFSETQ. This CDR3 region has 13 residues. CDR3 DNA sequence: TGCGCCAGCAGCTTAGACTTGGTCACTGAAGCTTTCTTT. It specifies CASSLDLVTEAFF.

A single count supports this clone. This chain links TRBV12-3 or TRBV12-4 with TRBJ2-7; weak D call: TRBD2 (6 bases). V gave up 8 bases and J gave up 4 bases, with 15 bases separating them. There are 13 residues in the CDR3. CDR3: CASRYGSQYEQYF. DNA of the CDR3: TGTGCCAGCCGCTACGGGAGCCAATACGAGCAGTACTTC.

V and J are TRBV15 and TRBJ2-7, with a weak D call TRBD1 (7 bases). The CDR3 is 14 residues long. In germline, CDR1 is LNHNV, CDR2 YYDKDF (reference sequence). V dropped 0 bases and J dropped 3 bases, with 9 bases sitting between them. The CDR3 region has the DNA TGTGCCACCAGCAGAGACCAGGGGGGCTACGAGCAGTACTTC. Protein product: CATSRDQGGYEQYF.

J is TRBJ1-1 and V is TRBV3-1 (or the pseudogene TRBV3-2); D remains unclear. V dropped 5 bases and J dropped 5 bases, with 18 bases sitting between them. Germline CDR1 reads LGHDT; CDR2 reads YNNKEL (reference sequence). The CDR3 length is 15 residues. Here the CDR3 reads CASSSLVGVGTEAFF. DNA for the CDR3: TGTGCCAGCAGCTCCTTGGTCGGGGTCGGGACTGAAGCTTTCTTT.

This chain connects TRBV7-9 to TRBJ1-1; possible D gene TRBD1, 5 bases. CDR3 size: 17 residues. V was shortened by 5 bases and J by 3 bases, with 22 bases between the two germline ends. The germline V gene has CDR1 SEHNR and CDR2 FQNEAQ (reference sequence). CDR3 nucleotide sequence: TGTGCCAGCAGCCCGCGGCGTGGGGGTAGGGAGGACACTGAAGCTTTCTTT. Protein product: CASSPRRGGREDTEAFF.

The chain links TRBV5-1 to TRBJ1-2; no clear D. Germline loops: CDR1 SGHRS, CDR2 YFSETQ. This CDR3 region has 16 residues. The ends were cut back, 1 base at V and 4 bases at J, with 17 bases in the middle. CDR3 in amino acids: CASSLTSAHRLYGYTF. The CDR3, as DNA: TGCGCCAGCAGCTTGACGTCAGCCCATCGACTCTATGGCTACACCTTC.

The rearrangement joins TRBV28 to TRBJ2-1; D call uncertain. This CDR3 comprises 13 residues. Trimming stripped 5 bases from V and 5 bases from J, with 10 bases between. CDR1 is MDHEN, CDR2 SYDVKM, per germline. For the CDR3, the DNA is TGTGCCAGCAGTCCTCCTTCGGACAATGAGCAGTTCTTC. It encodes CASSPPSDNEQFF.

The chain links TRBV19 to TRBJ1-6; TRBD1 matches at 7 bases. The CDR3 sequence is 12 residues long. Germline lookup yields CDR1 LNHDA and CDR2 SQIVND (reference sequence). V dropped 5 bases and J dropped 13; count of bases not matched to a gene: 5. CDR3 in DNA: TGTGCCAGTAGTTTCCCACAGGGGCCCCTCCACTTT. Translated, it gives CASSFPQGPLHF.

The chain recombines TRBV5-6 with TRBJ1-5; unclear D gene. The CDR3 extends over 15 amino acids. The V gene lost 1 base and the J gene lost 0 bases, with 8 bases spanning the gap. Germline V gene lookup returns CDR1 SGHDT and CDR2 YYEEEE. The CDR3 protein is CASSLIGVSNQPQHF. The CDR3 bases are TGTGCCAGCAGCTTGATCGGAGTTAGCAATCAGCCCCAGCATTTT.

In DNA form, the CDR3 reads TGTGCCAGCAGCCTCGATCCTGCCTCGGGAACTAGCACAGATACGCAGTATTTT. Translation gives CASSLDPASGTSTDTQYF. The V call is TRBV9, the J call TRBJ2-3; a possible D gene is TRBD2 (5 bases). CDR1 and CDR2 (germline): SGDLS, YYNGEE. There are 18 residues in the CDR3. V was pared by 4 bases and J by 0 bases, with 21 bases between.

This chain joins TRBV7-9 and TRBJ1-4; 7 bases fit TRBD1. Looked up from germline, CDR1 is SEHNR and CDR2 is FQNEAQ (reference sequence). The CDR3 has 14 residues. Losses at the gene ends were 5 bases for V and 8 bases for J; bases not matched to a gene: 8. DNA for the CDR3: TGTGCCAGCAGCCGCAGGGGGTTGAACGAAAAACTGTTTTTT. Its protein product is CASSRRGLNEKLFF. Based on the CDR3 plus reference TRBV7-9 and TRBJ1-4, the full variable domain is DTGVSQNPRHKITKRGQNVTFRCDPISEHNRLYWYRQTLGQGPEFLTYFQNEAQLEKSRLLSDRFSAERPKGSFSTLEIQRTEQGDSAMYLCASSRRGLNEKLFFGSGTQLSVL.

The rearrangement joins TRBV27 to TRBJ1-5, with TRBD1 matching 7 bases. The CDR3 runs 17 residues. V lost 2 bases, J lost 6 bases, and 13 bases stayed unmatched. Germline CDR1 is MNHEY and CDR2 is SMNVEV (reference sequence). Here the CDR3 reads CASSLRRTGATGQPQHF. In DNA form, the CDR3 reads TGTGCCAGCAGTTTAAGGCGAACAGGGGCGACGGGTCAGCCCCAGCATTTT.

The chain carries TRBV9 and TRBJ1-3; D perhaps matches TRBD1 (6 bases). The CDR3 is made up of 15 amino acids. Germline CDR1 SGDLS, CDR2 YYNGEE. V was shortened by 0 bases and J by 0 bases, with 7 bases between the two germline ends. The CDR3 DNA reads as TGTGCCAGCAGCGTAGGCAGGGGCTCTGGAAACACCATATATTTT. This translates into CASSVGRGSGNTIYF.

This chain joins TRBV5-1 and TRBJ1-1; the D is unclear. This CDR3 has 15 amino acids. Germline CDR1 reads SGHRS; CDR2 reads YFSETQ. The germline V and J ends were trimmed by 1 base and 2 bases, with 12 bases remaining between them. The CDR3 DNA sequence: TGCGCCAGCAGCTTGCGAGGAGAATCAAACACTGAAGCTTTCTTT. This codes for CASSLRGESNTEAFF.

Comments on this clone: A junction boundary mismatches the germline segment, possibly from a read error. The chain links TRBV28 to TRBJ1-5; maybe TRBD1 (6 bases). CDR3 length: 12 residues. Germline CDR1 and CDR2: MDHEN and SYDVKM. CDR3 in amino acids: CASSLGRGQWAF. In DNA form, the CDR3 reads TGTGCCAGCAGTTTAGGCAGGGGCCAGTGGGCATTT.

The V call is TRBV4-3, the J call TRBJ2-5; TRBD2 matches 7 bases. Germline V gene lookup returns CDR1 LGHNA and CDR2 YSLEER. With 0 bases clipped from V and 5 bases from J, the junction kept 9 bases outside the gene matches. The CDR3 has 16 residues. This CDR3 reads CASSQETAGEEETQYF. In DNA form, the CDR3 reads TGCGCCAGCAGCCAAGAAACGGCGGGGGAGGAGGAGACCCAGTACTTC.

The chain recombines TRBV10-3 with TRBJ1-2; D perhaps matches TRBD1 (5 bases). The CDR3 totals 13 residues. Germline CDR1 is ENHRY and CDR2 is SYGVKD. V shed 6 bases and J shed 4 bases, with 12 bases lying between them. The CDR3 bases are TGTGCCATCAGAGAAGGGGTTACCTATGGCTACACCTTC. This encodes CAIREGVTYGYTF.

The V call is TRBV18, the J call TRBJ1-5; perhaps TRBD1 as D (5 bases). CDR1 KGHSH and CDR2 LQKENI come from the germline V gene. The CDR3 consists of 15 residues. The V gene lost 0 bases and the J gene lost 4 bases, with 10 bases spanning the gap. CDR3 nucleotide sequence: TGTGCCAGCTCACCACCGCTGGGGGGTAATCAGCCCCAGCATTTT. It is translated as CASSPPLGGNQPQHF.

The chain is built from TRBV29-1 and TRBJ1-1, with TRBD1 as a possible D gene (5 bases). The CDR3 covers 12 residues. Germline V gene data show CDR1 as SQVTM and CDR2 as ANQGSEA. Trimming removed 4 bases at V and 3 bases at J, with 9 bases between. CDR3 nucleotides: TGCAGCGTTGTGCAGGGCTACACTGAAGCTTTCTTT. Translating gives CSVVQGYTEAFF.

The gene calls are TRBV7-2 and TRBJ2-7; 7 bases line up with TRBD1. The CDR3 has 15 residues. V lost 4 bases, J lost 3 bases, and 9 bases stayed unmatched. CDR1 and CDR2 from the germline V gene are SGHTA and FQGNSA. The CDR3 DNA reads TGTGCCAGCAGCTGGGGAGAGGGGGCCCACTACGAGCAGTACTTC. This codes for CASSWGEGAHYEQYF.

The rearrangement links TRBV6-6 to TRBJ1-1; the D is unclear. The germline V gene encodes CDR1 MNHNY and CDR2 SVGAGI (reference sequence). Trimming shortened V by 7 bases and J by 2 bases, and 5 bases separated the two germline ends. The CDR3 covers 11 residues. CDR3 sequence reads: CASTKNTEAFF. CDR3 nucleotide sequence: TGTGCCAGCACCAAAAACACTGAAGCTTTCTTT.

J is TRBJ1-6 and V is TRBV7-2; 8 bases agree with TRBD1. Germline CDR1 and CDR2: SGHTA and FQGNSA. This CDR3 has 14 residues. With V trimmed by 2 bases and J by 10 bases, 4 bases remained unmatched. CDR3 sequence reads: CASSLQGAGSPLHF. The CDR3 DNA sequence: TGTGCCAGCAGCTTACAGGGGGCGGGATCACCCCTCCACTTT.

The rearrangement links TRBV6-5 to TRBJ1-1; no definite D call. This CDR3 has 12 amino acids. CDR1 is MNHEY and CDR2 is SVGAGI in the germline V gene. The germline V and J ends were trimmed by 6 bases and 8 bases, with 13 bases remaining between them. This CDR3 is CASRSWEVEAFF. The CDR3 bases are TGTGCCAGCAGATCTTGGGAGGTAGAAGCTTTCTTT.

The genes are TRBV5-8 and TRBJ2-5, with 16 bases aligning to TRBD2. Trimming took 3 bases from V and 5 from J; bases not matched to a gene: 10. This CDR3 is 18 amino acids long. Germline values: CDR1 SGHTS, CDR2 YDEGEE. CDR3 amino acids: CASSSGTSGGADTETQYF. In nucleotides, the CDR3 is TGTGCCAGCAGCTCCGGGACTAGCGGGGGGGCCGATACGGAGACCCAGTACTTC.

This clone was seen once. The chain carries TRBV19 and TRBJ1-3; no clear D gene. The CDR3 runs 16 residues. Germline loops: CDR1 LNHDA, CDR2 SQIVND (reference sequence). V lost 2 bases, J lost 2 bases, and 13 bases lay in between. The CDR3 DNA reads TGTGCCAGTAGTATATCACCCGCGGGCCCTGGAAACACCATATATTTT. Protein sequence: CASSISPAGPGNTIYF.

The J gene is TRBJ1-4, the V gene TRBV29-1; a possible D gene is TRBD1 (5 bases). The CDR3 extends over 13 amino acids. The germline V gene encodes CDR1 SQVTM and CDR2 ANQGSEA. V dropped 5 bases and J dropped 3 bases, with 10 bases sitting between them. The CDR3 DNA is TGCAGCGTTTTTTGGGGGGCTAATGAAAAACTGTTTTTT. It yields the protein CSVFWGANEKLFF.

The V gene is TRBV4-3, the J gene TRBJ2-2, with TRBD2 matching over 14 bases. V gave up 3 bases and J gave up 5 bases; unmatched junction bases: 5. The CDR3 consists of 17 residues. CDR1 and CDR2 from the germline V gene are LGHNA and YSLEER. Here the CDR3 reads CASSQAGTSGGTGELFF. For the CDR3, the DNA is TGCGCCAGCAGCCAGGCCGGGACTAGCGGGGGAACCGGGGAGCTGTTTTTT.